This TCR beta chain was captured in a study of cytotoxic CD8 clonotypes in ibrutinib-treated CLL. Profiled with immunoSEQ multiplex PCR; TCRdb holds only in-frame clones, not every one. The repertoire has about 84,000 clones, around 84% of them found once; the top ten carry about 5.8%. The length of the CDR3 is 16 residues. Germline V lookup: CDR1 SGDLS, CDR2 YYNGEE. The J segment lost 2 bases and the V segment lost 3 bases, leaving 9 bases of the junction unmatched. The rearrangement links TRBV9 to TRBJ2-7; 9 bases align to TRBD2. Sequences were derived from PBMCs, sampled before ibrutinib treatment. This clonotype was obtained from a human donor with chronic lymphocytic leukemia. CDR3 in DNA: TGTGCCAGCAGCGCGACAGGACTAGCGAGGACCTACGAGCAGTACTTC. Translating it yields CASSATGLARTYEQYF.